The entry below gives a single T cell receptor (beta chain) sequence along with its context. This specimen belongs to a study of cytomegalovirus exposure and HLA in healthy donors. Researchers ran the PCR with 60 Vbeta and 13 Jbeta primers. TCRdb's copy holds only in-frame clones and misses some; the assay was immunoSEQ multiplex PCR. The sample contains roughly 120,000 clones, 75% to 85% of which appear only once. Germline values: CDR1 LNHDA, CDR2 SQIVND (reference sequence). The CDR3 covers 15 residues. Deletions cut 4 bases from V and 3 bases from J, with 12 bases between. The donors (healthy individuals) were bone marrow donors.

The sequence was obtained from a young man in good health and CMV-seronegative. The chain is built from TRBV19 and TRBJ1-4, with D possibly being TRBD1 (5 bases). Sequenced: PBMCs. Written as DNA, the CDR3 is TGTGCCAGTAGTACACCCAAGGGGTCTAATGAAAAACTGTTTTTT. Translation gives CASSTPKGSNEKLFF.